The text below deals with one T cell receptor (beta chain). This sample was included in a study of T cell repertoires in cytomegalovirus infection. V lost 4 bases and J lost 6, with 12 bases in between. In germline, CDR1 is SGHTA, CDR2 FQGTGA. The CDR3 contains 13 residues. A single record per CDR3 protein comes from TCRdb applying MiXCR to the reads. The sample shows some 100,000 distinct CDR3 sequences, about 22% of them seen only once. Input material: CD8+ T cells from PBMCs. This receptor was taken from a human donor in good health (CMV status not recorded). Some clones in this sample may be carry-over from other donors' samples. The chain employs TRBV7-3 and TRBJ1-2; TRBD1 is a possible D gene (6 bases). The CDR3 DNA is TGTGCCAGCAGCTGGGGGGCCGGGGATGGCTACACCTTC. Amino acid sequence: CASSWGAGDGYTF.